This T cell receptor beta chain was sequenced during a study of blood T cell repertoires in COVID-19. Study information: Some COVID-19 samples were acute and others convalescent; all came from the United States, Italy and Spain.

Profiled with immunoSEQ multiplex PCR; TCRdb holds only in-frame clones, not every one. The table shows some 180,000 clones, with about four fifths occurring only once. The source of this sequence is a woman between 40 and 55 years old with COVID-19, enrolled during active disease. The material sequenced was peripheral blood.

CDR3: CAVHLGQGNTEAFF. The CDR3 nucleotides read TGTGCCGTCCATCTTGGACAGGGGAACACTGAAGCTTTCTTT. This chain uses TRBV27 with TRBJ1-1; TRBD1 matches 8 bases. Trimming cost V 11 bases and J 1 base; bases outside gene matches: 9. In germline, CDR1 is MNHEY, CDR2 SMNVEV (reference sequence). This CDR3 region has 14 residues.